Listed below are T cell receptor beta chains from one sample, sequenced in a study of memory CD4+ T cells and cytomegalovirus serostatus. Clones were read by immunoSEQ multiplex PCR, and TCRdb kept only the in-frame ones, dropping some. This sample yields about 53,000 clones, of which approximately 78% are seen a single time; about 0.8% belongs to the top ten. Sequencing was performed on memory CD4+ T cells from blood. The receptors originated from an adult in good health and CMV-seronegative. The CDR3 runs from the conserved cysteine through the conserved F or W. Each record gives: D gene, V gene, J gene, clone size, CDR3 DNA, CDR3 protein. The D gene is left open where the match is weak. Size is omitted from some rows. Given values are once, few, many or a class for expanded clones.

NA	TRBV19	TRBJ1-3	NA	TGTGCCAGTGAGGCCCTCTCTGGAAACACCATATATTTT	CASEALSGNTIYF
TRBD1	TRBV19	TRBJ1-1	NA	TGTGCCAGTAGAGTTACAGGGGGCGATTCTGAAGCTTTCTTT	CASRVTGGDSEAFF
NA	TRBV2	TRBJ1-2	NA	TGTGCCAGCAGTTCGAACAGCCGATTTAGCTATGGCTACACCTTC	CASSSNSRFSYGYTF
NA	TRBV4-1	TRBJ2-7	NA	TGCGCCAGCAGCCAAGTCATCCCCTACGAGCAGTACTTC	CASSQVIPYEQYF
NA	TRBV7-9	TRBJ1-5	NA	TGTGCCAGCAGTCAAAACGTGGGGGGACAGCCCCAGCATTTT	CASSQNVGGQPQHF
NA	TRBV6-1	TRBJ2-3	NA	TGTGCCAGCCGCCACAGGACCACAGATACGCAGTATTTT	CASRHRTTDTQYF
NA	TRBV5-1	TRBJ2-1	NA	TGCGCCAGCAGTCCCTCTCACAAACTCTCCTACAATGAGCAGTTCTTC	CASSPSHKLSYNEQFF
TRBD1	TRBV5-1	TRBJ1-2	NA	TGCGCCAGCAGCTTGGCCTTCCCGGGACAGGGTCGCGGCTACACCTTC	CASSLAFPGQGRGYTF
NA	TRBV2	TRBJ1-5	NA	TGTGCCAGCAGGGATGGGAATCAGCCCCAGCATTTT	CASRDGNQPQHF
NA	TRBV5-5	TRBJ1-4	NA	TGTGCCAGCAGCTCACCTAGTGAAAAACTGTTTTTT	CASSSPSEKLFF
TRBD1	TRBV5-6	TRBJ1-2	NA	TGTGCCAGCAGCTCGGACAGGGGGAACTATGGCTACACCTTC	CASSSDRGNYGYTF
TRBD1	TRBV28	TRBJ1-1	NA	TGTGCCAGCAACGAATCGACAGGGCCGACCACTGAAGCTTTCTTT	CASNESTGPTTEAFF
NA	TRBV11-3	TRBJ1-1	few	TGTGCCAGCAGCTCAACAGTTAACACTGAAGCTTTCTTT	CASSSTVNTEAFF
NA	TRBV30	TRBJ2-7	NA	TGTGCCTGGAGGACAGTAAGATTCTACGAGCAGTACTTC	CAWRTVRFYEQYF
NA	TRBV19	TRBJ2-7	NA	TGTGCCAGTAGTATAGATCTCAGGGGCGGCTACGAGCAGTACTTC	CASSIDLRGGYEQYF
NA	TRBV10-3	TRBJ2-5	NA	TGTGCCATCAGTGACCCTGCGGAGACCCAGTACTTC	CAISDPAETQYF
TRBD1	TRBV7-9	TRBJ1-4	few	TGTGCCAGCAGCCAAGGACAGGGTGCAACTAATGAAAAACTGTTTTTT	CASSQGQGATNEKLFF
NA	TRBV7-2	TRBJ1-1	NA	TGTGCCAGCAGCTTAGCAGCGAAGTGGAACACTGAAGCTTTCTTT	CASSLAAKWNTEAFF
NA	TRBV6-5	TRBJ2-7	once	TGTGCCAGCAGTTCCACGAATCGGTACGAGCAGTACTTC	CASSSTNRYEQYF
TRBD1	TRBV9	TRBJ1-1	NA	TGTGCCAGCAGCGTAGGGACAGGGGATATAACTGAAGCTTTCTTT	CASSVGTGDITEAFF
NA	TRBV5-6	TRBJ1-2	NA	TGTGCCAGCAGCTCCGGGACACATAGCGGCTATGGCTACACCTTC	CASSSGTHSGYGYTF
TRBD1	TRBV29-1	TRBJ2-7	once	TGCAGCGTTGGAAGCCCACAGGGGGCAGTGTCCTACGAGCAGTACTTC	CSVGSPQGAVSYEQYF
NA	TRBV7-9	TRBJ2-7	NA	TGTGCCAGCCAGAGGGGACAAAGCTCCTACGAGCAGTACTTC	CASQRGQSSYEQYF
NA	TRBV30	TRBJ1-1	NA	TGTGCCTGGAGTGTAAAGGGCACGAACACTGAAGCTTTCTTT	CAWSVKGTNTEAFF
TRBD1	TRBV2	TRBJ1-1	NA	TGTGCCAGCAGTCCGCGACAGGGATTCAACACTGAAGCTTTCTTT	CASSPRQGFNTEAFF
NA	TRBV6-1	TRBJ2-7	NA	TGTGCCAGCAGTGCCCCAGGGACCTACGAGCAGTACTTC	CASSAPGTYEQYF